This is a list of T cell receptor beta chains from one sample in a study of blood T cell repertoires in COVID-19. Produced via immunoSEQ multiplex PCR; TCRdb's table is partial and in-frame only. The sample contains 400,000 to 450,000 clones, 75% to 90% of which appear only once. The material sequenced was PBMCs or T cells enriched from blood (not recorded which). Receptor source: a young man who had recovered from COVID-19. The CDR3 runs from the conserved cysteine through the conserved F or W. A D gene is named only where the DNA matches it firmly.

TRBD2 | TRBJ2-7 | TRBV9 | TGTGCCAGCAGCGTAGACCCTGGACTAGCGGTCTACGAGCAGTACTTC | CASSVDPGLAVYEQYF
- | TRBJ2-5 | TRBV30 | TGTGCCTGGAGACAACCCCAAGAGACCCAGTACTTC | CAWRQPQETQYF
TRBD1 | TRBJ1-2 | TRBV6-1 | TGTGCCAGCAGTGAGACAGGGCCCGGTTCCTTC | CASSETGPGSF
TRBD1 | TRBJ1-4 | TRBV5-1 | TGCGCCAGCAGCTTCGGACAGGATCGCGAAAAACTGTTTTTT | CASSFGQDREKLFF
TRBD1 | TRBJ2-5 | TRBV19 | TGTGCCAGTAGTATCGCCAGGGGGCAACAAGAGACCCAGTACTTC | CASSIARGQQETQYF
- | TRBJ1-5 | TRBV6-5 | TGTGCCAGCAGACGCGACAGAGACTTCAATCAGCCCCAGCATTTT | CASRRDRDFNQPQHF
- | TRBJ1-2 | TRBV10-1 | TGCGCCAGCAGTACCGGACTTAACTATGGCTACACCTTC | CASSTGLNYGYTF
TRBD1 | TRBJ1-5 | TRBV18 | TGTGCCAGCTCACCATCGACAGGGATCGCCAATCAGCCCCAGCATTTT | CASSPSTGIANQPQHF
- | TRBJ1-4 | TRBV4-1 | TGCGCCAGCAGACCGGGGGTCCAAAATGAAAAACTGTTTTTT | CASRPGVQNEKLFF
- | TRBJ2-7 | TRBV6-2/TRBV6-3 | TGTGCCAGCAGTTACACGCCGGGACTCCCGGGGCAGCAGTACTTC | CASSYTPGLPGQQYF
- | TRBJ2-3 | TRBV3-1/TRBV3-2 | TGTGCCAGCAGCCCCACAGGCACAGATACGCAGTATTTT | CASSPTGTDTQYF
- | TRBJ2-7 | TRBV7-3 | TGTGCCAGCAGCGTGTCCGGTGACAGCTCCTACGAGCAGTACTTC | CASSVSGDSSYEQYF
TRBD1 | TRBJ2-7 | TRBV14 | TGTGCCAGCAGCCAAGCTGGGACAGGGGTTTCCGAGCAGTACTTC | CASSQAGTGVSEQYF